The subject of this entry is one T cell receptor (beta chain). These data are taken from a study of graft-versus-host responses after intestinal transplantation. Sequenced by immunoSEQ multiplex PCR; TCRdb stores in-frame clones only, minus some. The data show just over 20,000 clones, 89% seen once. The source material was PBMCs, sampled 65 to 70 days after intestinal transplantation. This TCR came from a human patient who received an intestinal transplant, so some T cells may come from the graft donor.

DNA of the CDR3: TGTGCCAGCAGTGACTCCCCCGGGGGCTATGGCTACACCTTC. This codes for CASSDSPGGYGYTF. The chain combines TRBV6-4 with TRBJ1-2; D is perhaps TRBD1 (5 bases). CDR1 is MRHNA and CDR2 is SNTAGT in the germline V gene. The CDR3 covers 14 residues. V was pared by 0 bases and J by 4 bases, with 9 bases between.